The 27 T cell receptor beta chains given below trace back to one sample, sequenced in a study of control samples from healthy donors and cancer patients. Assay: immunoSEQ multiplex PCR; the TCRdb copy retains only in-frame clones and omits some. The sample shows 150,000 or so clones, 80% to 90% of them seen only once. Sequenced material: blood. The receptors were sampled from a man aged 25-45 years in good health.

The chain employs TRBV12-3 or TRBV12-4 and TRBJ2-2, with D possibly TRBD1 on 5 matching bases. The CDR3 is 12 residues long. Trimming shortened V by 6 bases and J by 8 bases, and 10 bases separated the two germline ends. The CDR3 DNA reads TGTGCCAGCAGCCCGGACAAAGGGGAGCTGTTTTTT. Amino acid sequence: CASSPDKGELFF.

The chain carries TRBV10-3 and TRBJ1-5; D may be TRBD1 (5 bases). The CDR3 runs 16 residues. Germline CDR1 ENHRY, CDR2 SYGVKD. Trimming cost V 3 bases and J 2 bases, with 14 bases left between them. This CDR3 reads CAISDPGERGNQPQHF. The CDR3 DNA is TGTGCCATCAGTGATCCGGGGGAGAGGGGCAATCAGCCCCAGCATTTT.

The genes are TRBV6-4 and TRBJ1-4; 7 positions match TRBD1. The CDR3 sequence is 15 residues long. Germline CDR1 reads MRHNA; CDR2 reads SNTAGT. Trimming at V came to 6 bases and at J to 5 bases, leaving 9 bases not matched to a gene. CDR3 in amino acids: CASRETGLRNEKLFF. CDR3 sequence (DNA): TGTGCCAGCAGGGAGACAGGGCTAAGAAATGAAAAACTGTTTTTT.

This clone was found once. The chain combines TRBV6-5 with TRBJ1-4; D is undetermined. The CDR3 is made up of 11 amino acids. Germline values: CDR1 MNHEY, CDR2 SVGAGI. Trimming removed 4 bases from V and 8 bases from J, with 5 bases in between. This chain's CDR3 is CASSFGEKLFF. As DNA, the CDR3 is TGTGCCAGCAGTTTTGGGGAAAAACTGTTTTTT.

This clone was seen once. V is TRBV27 and J is TRBJ1-1; tentative D call: TRBD1 (5 bases). The CDR3 is 14 amino acids. Trimming pared 3 bases from V and 2 bases from J, leaving 10 bases between. The V gene's germline CDR1 is MNHEY and CDR2 SMNVEV (reference sequence). In DNA form, the CDR3 reads TGTGCCAGCAGTTTGGGGGGAGGCAACACTGAAGCTTTCTTT. Residues: CASSLGGGNTEAFF.

CDR3 sequence: CSVDLRGEPSYNEQFF. CDR3 nucleotide sequence: TGCAGCGTTGATCTACGAGGCGAGCCCTCCTACAATGAGCAGTTCTTC. The V and J genes are TRBV29-1 and TRBJ2-1; D remains ambiguous. The CDR3 loop spans 16 amino acids. CDR1 SQVTM and CDR2 ANQGSEA come from the germline V gene. Trimming took 3 bases from V and 0 from J, leaving 15 bases between them.

The chain joins TRBV7-2 to TRBJ2-5; D unclear. V lost 5 bases, J lost 2 bases, and 12 bases lay in between. CDR1 and CDR2 (germline): SGHTA, FQGNSA. CDR3 length: 14 amino acids. The CDR3 region has the DNA TGTGCCAGCAGCCAGTGGCGGAAGCAAGAGACCCAGTACTTC. This encodes CASSQWRKQETQYF.

The chain employs TRBV7-8 and TRBJ2-7, with D possibly being TRBD1 or TRBD2 (5 bases each). The CDR3 sequence is 16 residues long. Germline V gene lookup returns CDR1 SGHVS and CDR2 FQNEAQ. Trimming took off 5 bases at V and 0 bases at J, with 17 bases between the two ends. CDR3 coding DNA: TGTGCCAGCAGCCCCTCCCCTGGGACGCGCTCCTACGAGCAGTACTTC. It specifies CASSPSPGTRSYEQYF.

This chain links TRBV7-2 with TRBJ1-6; the D is unclear. The V end lost 5 bases, the J end lost 9 bases, and 8 bases lay between the germline ends. The CDR3 covers 12 residues. Germline lookup yields CDR1 SGHTA and CDR2 FQGNSA. As DNA, the CDR3 is TGTGCCAGCAGCCGTAGAGGTTCACCCCTCCACTTT. Amino acids: CASSRRGSPLHF.

This chain uses TRBV7-3 with TRBJ2-2; D gene uncertain. This CDR3 is 12 amino acids long. V lost 3 bases and J lost 2, with 1 base in between. Per germline, CDR1 SGHTA and CDR2 FQGTGA. CDR3 nucleotide sequence: TGTGCCAGCAGCTTTAACACCGGGGAGCTGTTTTTT. Its protein is CASSFNTGELFF.

This chain joins TRBV27 and TRBJ2-7; D unclear. The CDR3 has 13 amino acids. The V end was cut by 4 bases, the J end by 9 bases, with 16 bases between. Germline V gives CDR1 MNHEY, CDR2 SMNVEV (reference sequence). The CDR3, as DNA: TGTGCCAGCAGTTCAACGAGCTTCTGGGGGCAGTACTTC. As protein: CASSSTSFWGQYF.

This clone was found once. This sequence joins TRBV7-9 and TRBJ1-4, with D unresolved. Between the trimmed V and J ends, which lost 2 bases and 7 bases, there was a span of 11 bases. Germline CDR1 is SEHNR and CDR2 is FQNEAQ (reference sequence). The CDR3 has 14 amino acids. The CDR3 bases are TGTGCCAGCAGCTTACGGGAGATTGGTGAAAAACTGTTTTTT. As protein: CASSLREIGEKLFF. Drawing the rest from reference TRBV7-9 and TRBJ1-4, the complete variable domain is DTGVSQNPRHKITKRGQNVTFRCDPISEHNRLYWYRQTLGQGPEFLTYFQNEAQLEKSRLLSDRFSAERPKGSFSTLEIQRTEQGDSAMYLCASSLREIGEKLFFGSGTQLSVL.

The chain links TRBV9 to TRBJ2-3; 9 bases map to TRBD2. The CDR3 consists of 18 residues. With V trimmed by 3 bases and J by 2 bases, 13 bases remained unmatched. Per the germline V gene, CDR1 is SGDLS and CDR2 is YYNGEE. The CDR3 reads CASSARGGGRDFTDTQYF. For the CDR3, the DNA is TGTGCCAGCAGCGCCCGAGGGGGCGGGAGGGACTTCACAGATACGCAGTATTTT.

The gene calls are TRBV6-6 and TRBJ1-5, with D tentatively TRBD1 (5 bases). This CDR3 comprises 12 residues. Germline values: CDR1 MNHNY, CDR2 SVGAGI (reference sequence). Trimming pared 8 bases from V and 4 bases from J, leaving 9 bases between. The CDR3 bases are TGTGCCAGCCGGGACGGGAATCAGCCCCAGCATTTT. Translation: CASRDGNQPQHF.

V gene TRBV2 combines with J gene TRBJ2-7; no definite D call. The CDR3 is made up of 13 amino acids. Germline loops: CDR1 SNHLY, CDR2 FYNNEI. V was cut by 9 bases and J by 4 bases, with 16 bases left in between. This chain's CDR3 is CASSWESAYEQYF. The CDR3 DNA is TGTGCCAGTTCGTGGGAATCGGCTTACGAGCAGTACTTC.

V usage is TRBV10-3 and J usage is TRBJ2-5; D assignment may be TRBD1 or TRBD2 (5 bases each). The germline gives CDR1 ENHRY, CDR2 SYGVKD. V lost 8 bases and J 1 base, leaving 11 bases between the germline ends. This CDR3 comprises 13 residues. The CDR3 spells CAISGTSQETQYF. The CDR3 nucleotides read TGTGCCATCTCCGGGACCAGCCAAGAGACCCAGTACTTC.

The CDR3 DNA follows: TGTGCCAGCAATTCCGTGGGTAGATCAGATGAGACCCAGTACTTC. It encodes CASNSVGRSDETQYF. The chain recombines TRBV28 with TRBJ2-5, with D hard to call. CDR3 length: 15 residues. V lost 7 bases to trimming and J lost 5 bases, with 20 bases between them. The germline V gene has CDR1 MDHEN and CDR2 SYDVKM.

V is TRBV21-1 and J is TRBJ2-2; TRBD1 is the table's D call and was not checked against the DNA. TRBV21-1 is a documented pseudogene. The CDR3 consists of 21 residues. The DNA of the CDR3 is TGTGCCAGCAGCCCTGACTTAGCAGGGACAGGGCCTTTCGCGAACACCGGGGAGCTGTTTTTT. Its protein is CASSPDLAGTGPFANTGELFF.

The chain carries TRBV7-3 and TRBJ1-1, with a tentative D call TRBD1 (6 bases). CDR1 is SGHTA and CDR2 is FQGTGA in the germline V gene. This CDR3 spans 16 amino acids. V dropped 5 bases and J dropped 1 base, with 17 bases sitting between them. This CDR3 is CASSLGPGVGNTEAFF. The CDR3 DNA reads as TGTGCCAGCAGCCTAGGGCCAGGGGTCGGGAACACTGAAGCTTTCTTT. The whole variable domain, filled in from reference TRBV7-3 and TRBJ1-1, reads GAGVSQTPSNKVTEKGKYVELRCDPISGHTALYWYRQSLGQGPEFLIYFQGTGAADDSGLPNDRFFAVRPEGSVSTLKIQRTERGDSAVYLCASSLGPGVGNTEAFFGQGTRLTVV.

DNA of the CDR3: TGTGCCAGCAGTTCCATGGACGGATCATACTATGGCTACACCTTC. It yields the protein CASSSMDGSYYGYTF. The V call is TRBV28, the J call TRBJ1-2; D unclear. This CDR3 has 15 residues. With 4 bases removed from V and 3 bases from J, the gap between germline ends came to 15 bases. CDR1 MDHEN and CDR2 SYDVKM come from the germline V gene.

This chain connects TRBV6-1 to TRBJ2-1; the D gene is possibly TRBD2 (6 bases). The ends were cut back, 2 bases at V and 4 bases at J, with 9 bases in the middle. The CDR3 runs to 14 residues. The germline gives CDR1 MNHNS, CDR2 SASEGT. The CDR3 sequence is CASSERGLYNEQFF. For the CDR3, the DNA is TGTGCCAGCAGTGAAAGGGGACTTTACAATGAGCAGTTCTTC.

In its sample, this clone was seen once. The CDR3 DNA sequence: TGCGCCAGTCAACAGGGGACCGGGGAGCTGTTTTTT. It is translated as CASQQGTGELFF. The chain recombines TRBV4-1 with TRBJ2-2; 7 bases fit TRBD1. Trimming took 9 bases from V and 5 from J; bases not matched to a gene: 3. Germline CDR1 and CDR2: MGHRA and YSYEKL. The CDR3 runs to 12 residues.

The V gene is TRBV10-3, the J gene TRBJ1-1, with 7 nucleotides matching TRBD1. The CDR3 totals 13 residues. V lost 3 bases and J lost 8; bases outside the gene matches: 6. Germline V CDR1 and CDR2: ENHRY, SYGVKD. CDR3 nucleotide sequence: TGTGCCATCAGTGATCACAGGGGTGCAGAAGCTTTCTTT. Its protein product is CAISDHRGAEAFF.

V usage is TRBV19 and J usage is TRBJ1-3, with D unresolved. There are 13 residues in the CDR3. Trimming removed 8 bases from V and 0 bases from J, with 8 bases in between. The germline V gene has CDR1 LNHDA and CDR2 SQIVND (reference sequence). The CDR3 coding sequence is TGTGCCAGTGGGATATCCTCTGGAAACACCATATATTTT. Amino acid sequence: CASGISSGNTIYF.

The V and J genes are TRBV27 and TRBJ1-1; D is unresolved. Germline V CDR1 and CDR2: MNHEY, SMNVEV (reference sequence). Trimming took off 0 bases at V and 5 bases at J, with 7 bases between the two ends. The CDR3 totals 13 residues. The CDR3: CASSLSSQTEAFF. Here the CDR3 DNA reads TGTGCCAGCAGTTTATCCAGTCAGACTGAAGCTTTCTTT.

The rearrangement links TRBV7-2 to TRBJ2-3, with TRBD1 as a possible D gene (6 bases). The CDR3 loop spans 16 amino acids. V lost 4 bases and J 5 bases, leaving 19 bases between the germline ends. Germline assignment: CDR1 SGHTA and CDR2 FQGNSA. This CDR3 reads CASSYTGLPGGDTQYF. The CDR3 DNA reads TGTGCCAGCAGCTACACAGGGCTACCGGGTGGAGATACGCAGTATTTT.

The J gene is TRBJ2-7, the V gene TRBV6-5, with 9 bases lining up with TRBD2. V lost 0 bases and J lost 0; bases outside the gene matches: 0. Germline CDR1 is MNHEY and CDR2 is SVGAGI. The CDR3 loop spans 15 amino acids. CDR3 in DNA: TGTGCCAGCAGTTACTCGACTAGCGGCTCCTACGAGCAGTACTTC. Translation: CASSYSTSGSYEQYF.